This TCR beta chain came from a study of T cell changes during pregnancy in multiple sclerosis. The CDR3 extends over 16 amino acids. The germline V and J ends were trimmed by 0 bases and 4 bases, with 15 bases remaining between them. Germline V gene sequence: CDR1 MGHRA, CDR2 YSYEKL. Sequenced by immunoSEQ multiplex PCR; TCRdb stores in-frame clones only, minus some. The sample records tens of thousands of clones, around nine tenths being singletons. Sequenced material: peripheral blood, taken in the third trimester of pregnancy. This receptor was obtained from a female donor in good health, enrolled as a control in a pregnancy study. The J gene is TRBJ1-1, the V gene TRBV4-1; a weak D match, TRBD1 (5 bases). The CDR3 DNA follows: TGCGCCAGCAGCCAAGATTCCGTGGGGCTGGGCACTGAAGCTTTCTTT. Protein product: CASSQDSVGLGTEAFF.